This T cell receptor (beta chain) originates from a study of cytomegalovirus exposure and HLA in healthy donors. Primers included in the PCR were 60 Vbeta and 13 Jbeta primers. Assay: immunoSEQ multiplex PCR; the TCRdb copy retains only in-frame clones and omits some. The sample shows about 110,000 clones, around four fifths of them seen only once. CDR3 size: 14 residues. The germline V gene encodes CDR1 MNHNS and CDR2 SASEGT. V lost 6 bases and J lost 0, with 12 bases in between. Sequencing was carried out using PBMCs. The sequence was obtained from a woman aged 60 to 75 in good health and CMV-seropositive. The rearrangement links TRBV6-1 to TRBJ2-7; the D is unclear. This CDR3 reads CASRPAPSSYEQYF. Written as DNA, the CDR3 is TGTGCCAGCAGGCCAGCGCCGAGCTCCTACGAGCAGTACTTC.